The rows below give T cell receptor beta chains drawn from one sample of a study of T cells in Graves' hyperthyroidism and ophthalmopathy. TCRdb reprocessed the multiplex PCR reads with MiXCR, giving one entry per CDR3 protein. This sample has about 360,000 distinct CDR3 sequences, with 15% to 18% found just once. Material for sequencing was blood. The receptors come from a woman younger than 30 with Graves' hyperthyroidism that later progressed to Graves' ophthalmopathy. CDR3s include the opening cysteine and the closing phenylalanine or tryptophan. A D gene is named only where the DNA matches it firmly. Where a row states a size, it is once, few, many or the class of an expanded clone; other rows omit it.

V gene	J gene	clone size	D gene	CDR3 protein	CDR3 DNA
TRBV4-3	TRBJ2-1	few	TRBD2	CASSQEDGTSGSRGGEQFF	TGCGCCAGCAGCCAAGAGGATGGAACTAGCGGGAGCAGGGGGGGTGAGCAGTTCTTC
TRBV13	TRBJ1-1	many	TRBD1	CASSQQPGGRTEAFF	TGTGCCAGCAGCCAACAACCAGGGGGCCGCACTGAAGCTTTCTTT
TRBV7-9	TRBJ1-2	few	NA	CASSLSPPYGYTF	TGTGCCAGCAGCTTGTCCCCTCCCTATGGCTACACCTTC
TRBV7-9	TRBJ2-1	many	NA	CASSWYNEQFF	TGTGCCAGCAGCTGGTACAATGAGCAGTTCTTC
TRBV28	TRBJ2-1	few	TRBD1	CASSSSTGSNEQFF	TGTGCCAGCAGCTCCTCGACAGGGAGCAATGAGCAGTTCTTC
TRBV20-1	TRBJ1-2	many	NA	CSARGLYGYTF	TGCAGTGCTAGGGGGCTCTATGGCTACACCTTC
TRBV9	TRBJ1-6	NA	TRBD1	CASSAMDRGYNSPLHF	TGTGCCAGCAGCGCTATGGACAGGGGGTATAATTCACCCCTCCACTTT
TRBV4-1	TRBJ2-1	few	NA	CASSRTGISYNEQFF	TGCGCCAGCAGCCGTACAGGTATCTCCTACAATGAGCAGTTCTTC
TRBV12-3/TRBV12-4	TRBJ2-1	NA	NA	CAQGGNSYNEQFF	TGTGCCCAGGGGGGAAACTCCTACAATGAGCAGTTCTTC
TRBV5-1	TRBJ2-7	many	TRBD2	CASSLAPGTSGYEQYF	TGCGCCAGCAGCTTAGCGCCCGGGACTAGCGGATACGAGCAGTACTTC
TRBV29-1	TRBJ2-7	many	NA	CSVREGSPGGTGEQYF	TGCAGCGTTAGGGAAGGGAGTCCAGGGGGGACTGGAGAGCAGTACTTC
TRBV24-1	TRBJ1-2	many	NA	CATSDTGTTGGYTF	TGTGCCACCAGTGATACCGGGACCACGGGTGGCTACACCTTC
TRBV20-1	TRBJ2-7	many	TRBD1	CSARDQGTGFYEQYF	TGCAGTGCTAGAGATCAGGGGACAGGGTTTTACGAGCAGTACTTC
TRBV28	TRBJ1-6	few	NA	CASRKTPPFSYNSPLHF	TGTGCCAGCAGAAAAACCCCACCTTTCTCCTATAATTCACCCCTCCACTTT
TRBV6-2/TRBV6-3	TRBJ2-7	many	TRBD1	CASSYFDRVGEQYF	TGTGCCAGCAGTTACTTTGACAGGGTTGGCGAGCAGTACTTC